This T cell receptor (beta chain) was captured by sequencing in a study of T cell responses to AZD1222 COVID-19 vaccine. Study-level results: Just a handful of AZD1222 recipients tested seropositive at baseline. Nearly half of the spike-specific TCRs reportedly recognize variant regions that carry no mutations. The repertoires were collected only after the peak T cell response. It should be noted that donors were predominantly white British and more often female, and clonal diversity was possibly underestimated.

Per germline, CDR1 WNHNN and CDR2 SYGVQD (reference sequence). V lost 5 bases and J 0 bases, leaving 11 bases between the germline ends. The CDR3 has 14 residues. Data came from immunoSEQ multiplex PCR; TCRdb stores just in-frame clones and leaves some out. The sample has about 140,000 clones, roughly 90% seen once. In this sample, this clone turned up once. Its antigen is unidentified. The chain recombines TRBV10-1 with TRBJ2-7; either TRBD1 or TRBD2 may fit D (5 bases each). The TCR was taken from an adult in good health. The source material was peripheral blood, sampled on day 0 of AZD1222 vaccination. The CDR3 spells CASSQSGASYEQYF. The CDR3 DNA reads TGCGCCAGCAGTCAATCCGGGGCCTCCTACGAGCAGTACTTC.